This T cell receptor beta chain was sequenced for a study of shared clonotypes between healthy human individuals (TCRdb year 2020). About the study as a whole: The cohort comprised a couple of women and a few men aged 18 to 49 years. For each donor, CD4 naive and CD4 memory were each given three plates, CD8 naive was given two plates, and CD8 memory was given one plate. To estimate repertoire size and how much clonotypes are shared between individuals, the study performed deep sequencing of blood TCR repertoires from about five healthy adults. To increase sequencing depth and limit assay-specific biases, different laboratories used diverse techniques to prepare libraries and sequence TCR repertoires. Each donor's leukapheresis produced roughly between roughly 0.85 and 9.5 billion PBMCs. What the research found in general, with its limitations: Because the study included only a small number of donors, the genetic and exposure-history diversity represented was limited. Clonotypes shared by all four sorted-subset donors showed higher generation probabilities than non-shared clonotypes. Estimated clonotype richness was generally larger for naive than for memory subsets. Approximately 5% of naive CD4, 3.5% of naive CD8, roughly 2.4% of memory CD4, and 0.4% of memory CD8 clonotypes were shared across several donors. Sampling was restricted to blood, and TCR repertoires in tissue are likely to differ from TCR repertoires in blood. Even with the large sequencing depth, rarefaction of the sorted-subset datasets indicated that sequencing was incomplete. Pairwise subsampling led to the expectation that sequencing depth would affect the degree of clonotype sharing among donors.

Using the deep immunoSEQ assay, multiplex PCR amplified TCR CDR3 regions from genomic DNA. Genomic DNA extracted from each cell subset was distributed evenly over all wells of several immunoSEQ 96-well plates, and each plate served as one replicate. Each replicate PCR for sorted subsets received around 210 ng genomic DNA, equal to about 30,000 T cell genomes. Purified libraries were measured with a Qubit 3.0 fluorometer, size-checked on a Bioanalyzer 2100, and measured again with the KAPA Library Quantification kit. Each immunoSEQ 96-well plate was sequenced on its own single-read 150-cycle Illumina NextSeq 550 flow cell. Processing in the source paper ran as follows. The immunoSEQ output contained only junctional sequences without quality scores, so filtering could not match that applied to full-length reads. Sequences were annotated with PyIR, a Python wrapper for IgBLAST v1.9, using IMGT germline references to assign V/J genes and CDR3. Reads were filtered out if the reads had weak V/J assignments (E-value above 1e-6), no CDR3, stop codons, out-of-frame junctions, or ambiguous translated residues. A V3J clonotype was defined by an identical inferred V gene, J gene, and CDR3 amino acid sequence. To compute the percentage overlap between repertoires, the number of shared unique clonotypes was divided by the size of the smaller repertoire. Repertoire richness was assessed with RTK rarefaction, the Chao1 estimator, and Recon v2.1 estimates of unobserved clonotypes. OLGA was used to compute generation probabilities for all TCRbeta clonotypes that the gDNA method yielded from a handful of donors. Imported from immuneACCESS, the table was reduced by TCRdb to in-frame sequences with V and J called. These copies leave out some clones; in studies compared against another copy, an unresolved V gene accounts for under half, and the cause of the remainder is not known. The D gene and trimming were derived from the DNA, and the V and J assignments and clone size from that table. The sample includes 850,000 to 1,200,000 clones, with approximately 68% observed a single time. Clones ranked in the top ten supply 1.5% of the sample.

Turning to this clone: Its antigen remains unidentified. No much larger clone is present one base from it, and per-base qualities are unavailable.

The CDR3 holds 16 amino acids from the cysteine to the phenylalanine. The CDR3 DNA has 48 bases and is translated from base 1. V and J are trimmed by 2 bases and 4 bases, and the gene matches miss 3 bases of the junction. The germline V gene (reference sequence) sets CDR1 to SGHKS and CDR2 to YYEKEE. The donors were healthy, HIV-negative adults who had no recently reported acute infections or vaccinations. All donors were Caucasian adults living in Nashville, Tennessee, USA. CD4+ T cells were enriched by magnetic negative selection; naive cells were then positively selected on CD45RA, and the negative fraction formed the memory subset. After blood collection by leukapheresis, PBMCs were isolated using Ficoll-Histopaque density gradient centrifugation and then cryopreserved in the vapor phase of liquid nitrogen. Purity and quantity of every magnetically sorted T cell population were checked by analytical flow cytometry. From each sorted fraction, genomic DNA was isolated and quantified by UV absorbance on a Nanodrop 2000c.

The sequencing input was memory CD4+ T cells sorted from blood. The label giving this sample's cell subset or site can be read as: CD45RA-negative fraction. The chain couples TRBV5-5 to TRBJ2-7, with 16 central nucleotides matching TRBD2. This TCR was recovered from a man between 18 and 29 years old in good health. The CDR3 region reads CASSFGTSGRVYEQYF. Here is the DNA: TGTGCCAGCAGCTTTGGGACTAGCGGGAGGGTATACGAGCAGTACTTC.